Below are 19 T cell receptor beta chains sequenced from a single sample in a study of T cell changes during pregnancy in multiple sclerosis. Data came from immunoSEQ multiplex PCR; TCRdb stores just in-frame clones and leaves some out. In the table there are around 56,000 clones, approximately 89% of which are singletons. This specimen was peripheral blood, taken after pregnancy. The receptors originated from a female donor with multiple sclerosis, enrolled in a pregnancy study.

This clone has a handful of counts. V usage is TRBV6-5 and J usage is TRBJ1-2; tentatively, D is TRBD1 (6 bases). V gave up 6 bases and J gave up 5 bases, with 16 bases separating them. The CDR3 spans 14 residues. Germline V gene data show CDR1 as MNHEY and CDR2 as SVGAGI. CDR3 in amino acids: CASRRDRLRYGYTF. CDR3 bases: TGTGCCAGCAGACGAGACAGGCTCCGATATGGCTACACCTTC.

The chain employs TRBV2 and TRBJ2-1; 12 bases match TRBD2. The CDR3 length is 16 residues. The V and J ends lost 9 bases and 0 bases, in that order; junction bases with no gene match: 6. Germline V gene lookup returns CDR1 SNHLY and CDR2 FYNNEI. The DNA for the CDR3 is TGTGCCAGTCAGACACTAGCGGGGGGCTCCTACAATGAGCAGTTCTTC. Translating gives CASQTLAGGSYNEQFF.

The CDR3 DNA reads TGTGCCAGCCGTCCCCCTAGCCGTCGCAGCCTCAATCAGCCCCAGCATTTT. It yields the protein CASRPPSRRSLNQPQHF. The rearrangement links TRBV28 to TRBJ1-5; no definite D call. CDR3 length: 17 amino acids. Germline V gene data show CDR1 as MDHEN and CDR2 as SYDVKM. V lost 8 bases, J lost 3 bases, and 23 bases lay in between. The full variable domain, with the rest looked up from reference TRBV28 and TRBJ1-5, is DVKVTQSSRYLVKRTGEKVFLECVQDMDHENMFWYRQDPGLGLRLIYFSYDVKMKEKGDIPEGYSVSREKKERFSLILESASTNQTSMYLCASRPPSRRSLNQPQHFGDGTRLSIL.

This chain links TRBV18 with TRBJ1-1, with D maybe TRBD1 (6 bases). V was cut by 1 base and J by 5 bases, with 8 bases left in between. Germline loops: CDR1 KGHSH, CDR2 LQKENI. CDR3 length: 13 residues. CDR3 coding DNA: TGTGCCAGCTCACCACAGGGGGTAACTGAAGCTTTCTTT. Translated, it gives CASSPQGVTEAFF.

The CDR3, as DNA: TGTGCCAGCAAGCCCGGACAGGGTTCTAACTATGGCTACACCTTC. This gives the protein CASKPGQGSNYGYTF. The chain employs TRBV6-4 and TRBJ1-2; TRBD1 agrees at 8 bases. The junction had 7 bases not matched to a gene; V was cut back by 7 bases and J by 0 bases. There are 15 residues in the CDR3. CDR1 and CDR2 (germline): MRHNA, SNTAGT.

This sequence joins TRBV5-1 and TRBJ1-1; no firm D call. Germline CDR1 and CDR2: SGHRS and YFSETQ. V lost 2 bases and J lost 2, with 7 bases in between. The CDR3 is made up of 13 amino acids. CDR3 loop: CASSFPENTEAFF. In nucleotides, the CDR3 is TGCGCCAGCAGCTTTCCAGAAAACACTGAAGCTTTCTTT.

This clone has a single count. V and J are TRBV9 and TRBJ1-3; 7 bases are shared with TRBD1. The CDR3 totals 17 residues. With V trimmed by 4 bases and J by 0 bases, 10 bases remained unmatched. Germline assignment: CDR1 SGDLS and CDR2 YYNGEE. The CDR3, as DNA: TGTGCCAGCAGCCCGAGGGGGACAGCTCTCTCTGGAAACACCATATATTTT. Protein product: CASSPRGTALSGNTIYF.

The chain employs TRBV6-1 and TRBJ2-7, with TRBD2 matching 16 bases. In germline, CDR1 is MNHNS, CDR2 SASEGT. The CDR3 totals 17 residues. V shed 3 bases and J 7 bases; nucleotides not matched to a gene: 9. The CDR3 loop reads CASSDSGLAGGLREQYF. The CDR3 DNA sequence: TGTGCCAGCAGTGATTCGGGACTAGCGGGGGGGCTAAGAGAGCAGTACTTC.

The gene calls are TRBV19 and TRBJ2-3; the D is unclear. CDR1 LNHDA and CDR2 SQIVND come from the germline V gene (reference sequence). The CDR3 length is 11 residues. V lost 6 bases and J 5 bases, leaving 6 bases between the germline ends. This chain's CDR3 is CASRRGDTQYF. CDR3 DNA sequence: TGTGCCAGTAGGCGCGGAGATACGCAGTATTTT.

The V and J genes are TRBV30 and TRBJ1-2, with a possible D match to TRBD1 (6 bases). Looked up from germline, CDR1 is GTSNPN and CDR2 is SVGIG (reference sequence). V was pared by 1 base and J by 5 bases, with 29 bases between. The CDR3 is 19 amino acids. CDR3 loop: CAWSAIFRGADHTEYGYTF. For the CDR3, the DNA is TGTGCCTGGAGTGCAATCTTCAGGGGCGCGGATCACACCGAATATGGCTACACCTTC.

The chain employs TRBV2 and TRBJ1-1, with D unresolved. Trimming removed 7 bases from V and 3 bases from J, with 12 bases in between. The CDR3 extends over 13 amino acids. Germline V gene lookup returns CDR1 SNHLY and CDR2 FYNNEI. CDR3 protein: CASTREKDTEAFF. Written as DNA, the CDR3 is TGTGCCAGCACTAGGGAGAAGGACACTGAAGCTTTCTTT. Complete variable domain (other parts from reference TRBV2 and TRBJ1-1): EPEVTQTPSHQVTQMGQEVILRCVPISNHLYFYWYRQILGQKVEFLVSFYNNEISEKSEIFDDQFSVERPDGSNFTLKIRSTKLEDSAMYFCASTREKDTEAFFGQGTRLTVV.

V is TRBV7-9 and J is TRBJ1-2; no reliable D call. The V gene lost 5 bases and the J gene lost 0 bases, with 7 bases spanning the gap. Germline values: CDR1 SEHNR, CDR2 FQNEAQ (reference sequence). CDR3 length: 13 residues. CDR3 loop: CASSPLANYGYTF. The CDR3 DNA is TGTGCCAGCAGCCCGCTAGCTAACTATGGCTACACCTTC.

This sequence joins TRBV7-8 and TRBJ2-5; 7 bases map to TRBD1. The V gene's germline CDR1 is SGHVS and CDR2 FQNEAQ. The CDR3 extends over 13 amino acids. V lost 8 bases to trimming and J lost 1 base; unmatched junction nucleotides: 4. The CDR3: CASEGQLQETQYF. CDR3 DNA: TGTGCCAGCGAGGGACAGCTCCAAGAGACCCAGTACTTC.

The CDR3 sequence is CASSLEGKAGYGYTF. The CDR3 DNA reads as TGCGCCAGCAGCTTGGAGGGGAAGGCTGGCTATGGCTACACCTTC. The J gene is TRBJ1-2, the V gene TRBV5-1, with D perhaps matching TRBD1 (5 bases). CDR3 length equals 15 residues. The V and J ends lost 0 bases and 4 bases respectively, with 13 bases between them. Germline-derived CDR1 and CDR2 are SGHRS and YFSETQ. Combining the CDR3 with reference TRBV5-1 and TRBJ1-2 gives the whole variable domain KAGVTQTPRYLIKTRGQQVTLSCSPISGHRSVSWYQQTPGQGLQFLFEYFSETQRNKGNFPGRFSGRQFSNSRSEMNVSTLELGDSALYLCASSLEGKAGYGYTFGSGTRLTVV.

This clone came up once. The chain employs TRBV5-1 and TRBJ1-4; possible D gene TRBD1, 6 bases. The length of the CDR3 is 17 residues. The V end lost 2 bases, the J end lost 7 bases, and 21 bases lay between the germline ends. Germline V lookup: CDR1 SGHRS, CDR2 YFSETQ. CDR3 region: CASSFRGGVSRSEKLFF. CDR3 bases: TGCGCCAGCAGCTTTCGGGGGGGCGTTTCGAGAAGTGAAAAACTGTTTTTT. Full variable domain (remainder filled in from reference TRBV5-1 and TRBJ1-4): KAGVTQTPRYLIKTRGQQVTLSCSPISGHRSVSWYQQTPGQGLQFLFEYFSETQRNKGNFPGRFSGRQFSNSRSEMNVSTLELGDSALYLCASSFRGGVSRSEKLFFGSGTQLSVL.

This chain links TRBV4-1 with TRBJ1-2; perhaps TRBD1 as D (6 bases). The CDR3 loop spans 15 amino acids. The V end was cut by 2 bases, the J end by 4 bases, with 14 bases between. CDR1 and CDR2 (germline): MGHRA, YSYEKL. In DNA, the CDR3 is TGCGCCAGCAGCCAACCCATGCCAGGGGTCTATGGCTACACCTTC. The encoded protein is CASSQPMPGVYGYTF.

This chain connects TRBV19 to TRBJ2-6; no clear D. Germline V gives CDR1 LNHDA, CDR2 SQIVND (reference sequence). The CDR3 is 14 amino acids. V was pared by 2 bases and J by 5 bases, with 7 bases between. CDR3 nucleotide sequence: TGTGCCAGTAGTATACCCCACAGGGCCAACGTCCTGACTTTC. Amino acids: CASSIPHRANVLTF.

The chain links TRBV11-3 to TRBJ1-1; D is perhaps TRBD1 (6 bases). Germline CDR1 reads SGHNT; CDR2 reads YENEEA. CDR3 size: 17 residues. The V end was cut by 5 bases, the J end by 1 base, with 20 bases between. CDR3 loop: CASSPRWPGGSNTEAFF. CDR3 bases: TGTGCCAGCAGCCCTCGTTGGCCGGGGGGCTCGAACACTGAAGCTTTCTTT.

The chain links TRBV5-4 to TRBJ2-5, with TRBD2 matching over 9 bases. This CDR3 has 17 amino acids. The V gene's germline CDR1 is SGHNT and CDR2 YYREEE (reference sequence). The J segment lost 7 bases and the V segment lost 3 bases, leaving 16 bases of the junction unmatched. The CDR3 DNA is TGTGCCAGCAGCTCCCATTCAAGCGGGGGGACTGTCGGGACCCAGTACTTC. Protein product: CASSSHSSGGTVGTQYF. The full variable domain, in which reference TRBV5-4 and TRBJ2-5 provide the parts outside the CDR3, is ETGVTQSPTHLIKTRGQQVTLRCSSQSGHNTVSWYQQALGQGPQFIFQYYREEENGRGNFPPRFSGLQFPNYSSELNVNALELDDSALYLCASSSHSSGGTVGTQYFGPGTRLLVL.